These T cell receptor beta chains were read from a single sample in a study of STAT5B mutations in CD4+ large granular lymphocyte leukemia. The assay was immunoSEQ multiplex PCR, and TCRdb's table has in-frame clones only and misses some. Of approximately 32,000 clones listed, approximately 88% were seen once; the top ten hold about 0.97%. The sequenced material came from CD4+ T cells from blood buffy coats. Receptor source: a human donor in good health. Each CDR3 is given with its conserved first and last residue. Fields, in order: clone size, D gene, V gene, J gene, CDR3 DNA, CDR3 protein. D genes are given only for firm matches. Not every row has a clone size; where given, it reads once, few, many or a size class.

.,TRBD1,TRBV19,TRBJ1-1,TGTGCCAGTAGTATAGGCCCGGACAGGGGGCGCTGGGCTTTCTTT,CASSIGPDRGRWAFF
.,.,TRBV7-2,TRBJ2-3,TGTGCCAGCAGCTTAAGGCAGCCCCACAGGACAGATACGCAGTATTTT,CASSLRQPHRTDTQYF
.,.,TRBV19,TRBJ2-5,TGTGCCAGTAGGGACCTAACAGGGCCGGAGACCCAGTACTTC,CASRDLTGPETQYF
.,TRBD1,TRBV5-4,TRBJ2-1,TGTGCCAGCAGCTCGTCCCGGGACAGGGGGAATGAGCAGTTCTTC,CASSSSRDRGNEQFF
.,.,TRBV5-1,TRBJ2-5,TGCGCCAGCAGCTTAGGGGGGGACAGATACCAAGAGACCCAGTACTTC,CASSLGGDRYQETQYF
once,.,TRBV7-9,TRBJ2-5,TGTGCCAGCAGCCCCCGGGAGACCCAGTACTTC,CASSPRETQYF
.,.,TRBV19,TRBJ2-6,TGTGCCAGTGACACTCCCTCTGGGGCCAACGTCCTGACTTTC,CASDTPSGANVLTF
.,.,TRBV27,TRBJ2-7,TGTGCCAGCAGTCCCTCCGTAAGGGGTTTATACGAGCAGTACTTC,CASSPSVRGLYEQYF
once,.,TRBV19,TRBJ2-7,TGTGCCAGTAGTGTCCGCGGGCCTTCCTCCTACGAGCAGTACTTC,CASSVRGPSSYEQYF
.,TRBD1,TRBV7-2,TRBJ1-2,TGTGCCAGCAGCTTAGTCACAGGGGTGGGTGGCTACACCTTC,CASSLVTGVGGYTF
.,.,TRBV5-4,TRBJ1-3,TGTGCCAGCAGCTTGGCAGGGAATACGGCCATATATTTT,CASSLAGNTAIYF
.,TRBD1,TRBV9,TRBJ1-1,TGTGCCAGCAGCGGACAGGACAGGGTTGCTCGTGGGGGAGCTTTCTTT,CASSGQDRVARGGAFF
.,.,TRBV5-5,TRBJ2-1,TGTGCCAGCAGCTTGATTCGATTCGGCGAGCAGTTCTTC,CASSLIRFGEQFF